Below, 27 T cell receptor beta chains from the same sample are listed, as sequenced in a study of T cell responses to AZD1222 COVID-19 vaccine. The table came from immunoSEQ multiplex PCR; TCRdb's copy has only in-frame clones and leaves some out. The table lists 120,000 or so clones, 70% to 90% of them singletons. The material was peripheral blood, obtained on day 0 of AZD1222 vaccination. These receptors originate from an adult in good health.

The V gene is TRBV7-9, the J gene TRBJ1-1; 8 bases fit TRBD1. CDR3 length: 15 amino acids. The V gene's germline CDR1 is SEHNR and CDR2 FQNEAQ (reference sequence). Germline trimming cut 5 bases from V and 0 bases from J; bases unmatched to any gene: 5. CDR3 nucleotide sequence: TGTGCCAGCAGCAGTCAGGGACAGGTGAACACTGAAGCTTTCTTT. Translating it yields CASSSQGQVNTEAFF. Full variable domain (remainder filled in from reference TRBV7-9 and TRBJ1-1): DTGVSQNPRHKITKRGQNVTFRCDPISEHNRLYWYRQTLGQGPEFLTYFQNEAQLEKSRLLSDRFSAERPKGSFSTLEIQRTEQGDSAMYLCASSSQGQVNTEAFFGQGTRLTVV.

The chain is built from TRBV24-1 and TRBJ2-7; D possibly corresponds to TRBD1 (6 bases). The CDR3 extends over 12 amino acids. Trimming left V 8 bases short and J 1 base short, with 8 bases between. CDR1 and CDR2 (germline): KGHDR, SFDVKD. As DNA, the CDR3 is TGTGCCACCAATCAGGGGTCCTACGAGCAGTACTTC. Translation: CATNQGSYEQYF.

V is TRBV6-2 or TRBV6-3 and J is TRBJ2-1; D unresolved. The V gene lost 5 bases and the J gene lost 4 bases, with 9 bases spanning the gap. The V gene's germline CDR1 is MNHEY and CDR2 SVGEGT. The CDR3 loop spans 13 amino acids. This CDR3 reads CASSDPGYNEQFF. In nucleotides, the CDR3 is TGTGCCAGCAGTGACCCGGGTTACAATGAGCAGTTCTTC.

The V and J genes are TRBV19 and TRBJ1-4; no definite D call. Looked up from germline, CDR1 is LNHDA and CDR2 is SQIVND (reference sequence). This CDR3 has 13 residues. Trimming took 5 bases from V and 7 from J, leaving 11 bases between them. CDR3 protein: CASSRIQGEKLFF. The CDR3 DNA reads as TGTGCCAGTAGTCGGATCCAAGGTGAAAAACTGTTTTTT.

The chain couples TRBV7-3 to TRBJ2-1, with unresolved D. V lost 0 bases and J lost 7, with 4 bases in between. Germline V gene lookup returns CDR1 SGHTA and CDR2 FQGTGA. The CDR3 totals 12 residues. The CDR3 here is CASSLTLNEQFF. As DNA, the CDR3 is TGTGCCAGCAGCTTAACACTGAATGAGCAGTTCTTC.

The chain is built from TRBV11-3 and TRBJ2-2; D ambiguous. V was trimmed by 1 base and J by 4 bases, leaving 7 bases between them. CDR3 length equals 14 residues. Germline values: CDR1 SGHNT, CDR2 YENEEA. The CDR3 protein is CASSLVLGTGELFF. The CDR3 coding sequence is TGTGCCAGCAGCTTAGTTCTGGGCACCGGGGAGCTGTTTTTT.

The CDR3 DNA reads TGTGCCACCAGTCTCGACGGGAACTACGAGCAGTACTTC. Residues: CATSLDGNYEQYF. The J gene is TRBJ2-7, the V gene TRBV15; tentative D call: TRBD2 (5 bases). Germline CDR1 LNHNV, CDR2 YYDKDF (reference sequence). The CDR3 has 13 residues. V was clipped by 6 bases and J by 3 bases, with 12 bases between them. The entire variable domain, with the rest obtained from reference TRBV15 and TRBJ2-7, is as follows: DAMVIQNPRYQVTQFGKPVTLSCSQTLNHNVMYWYQQKSSQAPKLLFHYYDKDFNNEADTPDNFQSRRPNTSFCFLDIRSPGLGDTAMYLCATSLDGNYEQYFGPGTRLTVT.

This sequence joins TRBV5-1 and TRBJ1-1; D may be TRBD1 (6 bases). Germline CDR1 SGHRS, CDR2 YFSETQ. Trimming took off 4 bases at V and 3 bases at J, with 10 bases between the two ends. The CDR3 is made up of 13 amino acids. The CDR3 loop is CASSGDRYTEAFF. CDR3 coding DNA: TGCGCCAGCAGCGGAGACAGGTACACTGAAGCTTTCTTT.

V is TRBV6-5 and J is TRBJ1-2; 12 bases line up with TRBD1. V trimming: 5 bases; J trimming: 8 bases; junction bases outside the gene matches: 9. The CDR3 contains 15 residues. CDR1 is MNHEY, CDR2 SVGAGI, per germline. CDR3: CASSPGTGGASGYTF. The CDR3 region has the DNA TGTGCCAGCAGTCCCGGGACAGGGGGCGCGTCCGGCTACACCTTC.

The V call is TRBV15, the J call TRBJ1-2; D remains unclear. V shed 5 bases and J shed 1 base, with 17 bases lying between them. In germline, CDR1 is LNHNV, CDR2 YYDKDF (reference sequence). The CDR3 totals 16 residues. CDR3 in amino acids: CATSWIREINNYGYTF. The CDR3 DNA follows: TGTGCCACCAGCTGGATCCGGGAGATAAATAACTATGGCTACACCTTC.

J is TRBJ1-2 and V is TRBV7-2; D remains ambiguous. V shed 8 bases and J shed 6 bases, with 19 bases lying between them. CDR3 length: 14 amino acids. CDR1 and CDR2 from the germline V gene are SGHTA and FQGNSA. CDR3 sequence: CASAIRRGEDGYTF. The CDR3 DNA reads TGTGCCAGCGCGATTAGGCGGGGTGAGGATGGCTACACCTTC.

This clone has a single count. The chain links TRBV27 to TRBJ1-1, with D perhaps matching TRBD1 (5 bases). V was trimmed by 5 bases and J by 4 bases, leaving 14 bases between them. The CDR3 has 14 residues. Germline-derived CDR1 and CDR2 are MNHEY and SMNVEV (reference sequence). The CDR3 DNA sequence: TGTGCCAGCAGTCAATACGGGGGGAGCACTGAAGCTTTCTTT. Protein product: CASSQYGGSTEAFF.

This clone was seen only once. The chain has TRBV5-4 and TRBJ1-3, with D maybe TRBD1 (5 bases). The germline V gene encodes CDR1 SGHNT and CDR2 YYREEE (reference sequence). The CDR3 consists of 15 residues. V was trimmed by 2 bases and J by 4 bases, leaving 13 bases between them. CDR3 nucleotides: TGTGCCAGCAGCTTAGGAGGGACGGGGGGAAACACCATATATTTT. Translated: CASSLGGTGGNTIYF.

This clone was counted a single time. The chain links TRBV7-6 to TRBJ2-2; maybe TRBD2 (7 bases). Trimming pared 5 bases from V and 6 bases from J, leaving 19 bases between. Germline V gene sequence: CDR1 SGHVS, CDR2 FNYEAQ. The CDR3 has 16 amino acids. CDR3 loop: CASSPREGGQAGELFF. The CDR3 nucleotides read TGTGCCAGCAGCCCGCGTGAGGGGGGGCAAGCCGGGGAGCTGTTTTTT. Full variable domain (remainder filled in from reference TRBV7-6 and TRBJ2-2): GAGVSQSPRYKVTKRGQDVALRCDPISGHVSLYWYRQALGQGPEFLTYFNYEAQQDKSGLPNDRFSAERPEGSISTLTIQRTEQRDSAMYRCASSPREGGQAGELFFGEGSRLTVL.

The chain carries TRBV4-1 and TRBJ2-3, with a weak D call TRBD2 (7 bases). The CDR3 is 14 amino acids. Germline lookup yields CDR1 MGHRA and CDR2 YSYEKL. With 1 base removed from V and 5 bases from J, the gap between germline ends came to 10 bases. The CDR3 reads CASSQAGGEDTQYF. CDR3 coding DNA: TGCGCCAGCAGCCAAGCGGGGGGCGAAGATACGCAGTATTTT.

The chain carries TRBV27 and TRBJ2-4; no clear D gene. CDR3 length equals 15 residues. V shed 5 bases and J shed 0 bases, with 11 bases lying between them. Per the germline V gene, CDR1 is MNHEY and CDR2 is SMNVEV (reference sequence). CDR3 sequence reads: CASSPRNLAKNIQYF. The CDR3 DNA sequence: TGTGCCAGCAGTCCCAGGAATCTAGCCAAAAACATTCAGTACTTC.

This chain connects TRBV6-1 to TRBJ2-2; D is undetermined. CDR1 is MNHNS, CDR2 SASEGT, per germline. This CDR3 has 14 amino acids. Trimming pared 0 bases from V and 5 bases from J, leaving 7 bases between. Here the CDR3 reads CASSEAVRTGELFF. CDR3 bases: TGTGCCAGCAGTGAAGCGGTCAGGACCGGGGAGCTGTTTTTT.

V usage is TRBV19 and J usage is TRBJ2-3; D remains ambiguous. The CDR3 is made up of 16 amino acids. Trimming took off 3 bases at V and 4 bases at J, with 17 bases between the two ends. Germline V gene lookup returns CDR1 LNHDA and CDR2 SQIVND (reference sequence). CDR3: CASSMNNRARADTQYF. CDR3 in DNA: TGTGCCAGTAGTATGAATAATAGGGCTAGGGCAGATACGCAGTATTTT.

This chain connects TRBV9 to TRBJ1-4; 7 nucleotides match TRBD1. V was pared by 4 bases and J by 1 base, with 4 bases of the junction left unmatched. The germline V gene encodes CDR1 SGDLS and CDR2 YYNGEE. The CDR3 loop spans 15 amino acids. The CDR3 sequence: CASSTRTGTNEKLFF. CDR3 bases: TGTGCCAGCAGCACCCGGACAGGAACTAATGAAAAACTGTTTTTT.

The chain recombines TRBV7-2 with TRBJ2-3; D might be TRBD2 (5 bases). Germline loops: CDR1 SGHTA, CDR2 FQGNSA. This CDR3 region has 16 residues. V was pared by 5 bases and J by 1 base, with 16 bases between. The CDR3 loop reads CASSPDPVGGTDTQYF. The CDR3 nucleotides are TGTGCCAGCAGCCCTGACCCCGTCGGGGGCACAGATACGCAGTATTTT.

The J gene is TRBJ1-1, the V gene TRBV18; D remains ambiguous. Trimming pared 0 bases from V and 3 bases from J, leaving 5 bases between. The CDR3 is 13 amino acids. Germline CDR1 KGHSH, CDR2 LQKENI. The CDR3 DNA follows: TGTGCCAGCTCACCACCGGCTGACACTGAAGCTTTCTTT. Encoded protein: CASSPPADTEAFF.

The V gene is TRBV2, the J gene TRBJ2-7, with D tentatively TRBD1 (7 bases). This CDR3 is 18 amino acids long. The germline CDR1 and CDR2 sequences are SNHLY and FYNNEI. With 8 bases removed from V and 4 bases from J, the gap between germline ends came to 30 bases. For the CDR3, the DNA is TGTGCCAGCGATAAACAGGGGCGGAGTGGGCTCGCGGGATACGAGCAGTACTTC. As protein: CASDKQGRSGLAGYEQYF.

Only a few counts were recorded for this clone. CDR3 loop: CASRPNPTNEKLFF. The CDR3 nucleotides read TGCGCCAGCAGACCGAACCCAACTAATGAAAAACTGTTTTTT. The J gene is TRBJ1-4, the V gene TRBV5-1; D not resolved. Trimming pared 5 bases from V and 0 bases from J, leaving 8 bases between. CDR1 SGHRS and CDR2 YFSETQ come from the germline V gene. The CDR3 length is 14 residues.

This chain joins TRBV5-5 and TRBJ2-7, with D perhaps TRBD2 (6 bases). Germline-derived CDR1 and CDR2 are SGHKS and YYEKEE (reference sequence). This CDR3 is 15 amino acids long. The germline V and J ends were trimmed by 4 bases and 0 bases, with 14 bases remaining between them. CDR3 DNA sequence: TGTGCCAGCAGCCCCGGGGACTCCAGCTCCTACGAGCAGTACTTC. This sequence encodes CASSPGDSSSYEQYF.

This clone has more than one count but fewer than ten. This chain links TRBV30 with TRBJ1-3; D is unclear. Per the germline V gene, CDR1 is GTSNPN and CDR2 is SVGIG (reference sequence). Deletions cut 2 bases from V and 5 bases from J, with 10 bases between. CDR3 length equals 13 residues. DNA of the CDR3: TGTGCCTGGAGTCCTCTGGTGCGAAACACCATATATTTT. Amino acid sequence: CAWSPLVRNTIYF.

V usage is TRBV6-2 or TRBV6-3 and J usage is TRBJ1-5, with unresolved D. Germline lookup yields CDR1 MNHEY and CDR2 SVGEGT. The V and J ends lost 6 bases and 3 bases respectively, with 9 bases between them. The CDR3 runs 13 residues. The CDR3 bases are TGTGCCAGCAGCCCTAGACACAATCAGCCCCAGCATTTT. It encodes CASSPRHNQPQHF.

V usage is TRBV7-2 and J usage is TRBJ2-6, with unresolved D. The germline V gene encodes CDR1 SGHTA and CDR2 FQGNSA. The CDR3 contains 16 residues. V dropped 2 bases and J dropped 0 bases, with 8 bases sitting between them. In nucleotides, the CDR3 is TGTGCCAGCAGCTTATCAGTGATCTCTGGGGCCAACGTCCTGACTTTC. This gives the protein CASSLSVISGANVLTF.